These 32 T cell receptor beta chains share one sample of origin, sequenced in a study of cytomegalovirus exposure and HLA in healthy donors. Primers for the PCR totalled 60 Vbeta and 13 Jbeta. The method was immunoSEQ multiplex PCR; TCRdb's version includes in-frame clones alone and lacks a portion of them. In the table there are roughly 70,000 clones, roughly 71% of which are singletons. The source material was PBMCs. Every receptor here comes from a man between 65 and 79 years old in good health and CMV-seronegative.

This clone has a handful of counts. This chain joins TRBV7-2 and TRBJ1-2; TRBD1 agrees at 7 bases. Trimming at V came to 4 bases and at J to 4 bases, leaving 6 bases not matched to a gene. The CDR3 length is 14 residues. CDR1 and CDR2 (germline): SGHTA, FQGNSA. CDR3 in DNA: TGTGCCAGCAGCTCCGCAGGGGGAGGCTATGGCTACACCTTC. Translation gives CASSSAGGGYGYTF.

This clone was observed a handful of times. As DNA, the CDR3 is TGTGCCAGCAGCCCCAGGGAGCGGGGGAACACCGGGGAGCTGTTTTTT. Its translation: CASSPRERGNTGELFF. This chain joins TRBV9 and TRBJ2-2, with 7 bases fitting TRBD2. Germline V CDR1 and CDR2: SGDLS, YYNGEE. V was clipped by 4 bases and J by 1 base; unmatched bases: 7. The CDR3 is 16 residues long.

The V call is TRBV7-9, the J call TRBJ2-3; D gene unclear. CDR3 length: 12 amino acids. Trimming shortened V by 2 bases and J by 9 bases, and 9 bases separated the two germline ends. The germline V gene has CDR1 SEHNR and CDR2 FQNEAQ (reference sequence). The CDR3 sequence is CASSLFTGTQYF. CDR3 sequence (DNA): TGTGCCAGCAGCTTATTCACCGGGACGCAGTATTTT.

This clone was found once. As DNA, the CDR3 is TGCAGCGTTGTTAGGGTCGGGGGAATCTACGAGCAGTACTTC. Amino acid sequence: CSVVRVGGIYEQYF. The chain couples TRBV29-1 to TRBJ2-7, with D possibly being TRBD2 (6 bases). From germline, CDR1 is SQVTM and CDR2 ANQGSEA. This CDR3 spans 14 amino acids. Trimming shortened V by 4 bases and J by 3 bases, and 16 bases separated the two germline ends.

V and J are TRBV2 and TRBJ1-6; 9 bases are shared with TRBD1. This CDR3 region has 15 residues. V shed 6 bases, J shed 5 bases, and the junction held 5 bases outside the gene matches. Germline values: CDR1 SNHLY, CDR2 FYNNEI. CDR3 sequence reads: CASRAQGADNSPLHF. DNA for the CDR3: TGTGCCAGCAGGGCACAGGGGGCGGATAATTCACCCCTCCACTTT. The full variable domain, with the rest looked up from reference TRBV2 and TRBJ1-6, is EPEVTQTPSHQVTQMGQEVILRCVPISNHLYFYWYRQILGQKVEFLVSFYNNEISEKSEIFDDQFSVERPDGSNFTLKIRSTKLEDSAMYFCASRAQGADNSPLHFGNGTRLTVT.

The chain employs TRBV27 and TRBJ2-7; possibly TRBD1 for D (5 bases). Trimming cost V 5 bases and J 4 bases, with 18 bases left between them. CDR3 length: 15 amino acids. The germline CDR1 and CDR2 sequences are MNHEY and SMNVEV (reference sequence). This chain's CDR3 is CASSPIGRVLYEQYF. The DNA for the CDR3 is TGTGCCAGCAGTCCCATTGGCAGGGTCTTATACGAGCAGTACTTC.

The genes are TRBV29-1 and TRBJ2-7; 9 bases map to TRBD2. V was clipped by 3 bases and J by 4 bases; unmatched bases: 7. The germline CDR1 and CDR2 sequences are SQVTM and ANQGSEA. There are 14 residues in the CDR3. In nucleotides, the CDR3 is TGCAGCGTTGATCGAGCGGGAGGTGGGTACGAGCAGTACTTC. It codes for CSVDRAGGGYEQYF.

The genes are TRBV28 and TRBJ2-6; 8 bases line up with TRBD1. Trimming removed 3 bases from V and 4 bases from J; junction bases left unmatched: 8. CDR3 length: 17 residues. The germline V gene has CDR1 MDHEN and CDR2 SYDVKM. CDR3 sequence (DNA): TGTGCCAGCAGTTTTGTTCAGGGGGCGGGCGGGGCCAACGTCCTGACTTTC. Protein sequence: CASSFVQGAGGANVLTF. Full variable domain (remainder filled in from reference TRBV28 and TRBJ2-6): DVKVTQSSRYLVKRTGEKVFLECVQDMDHENMFWYRQDPGLGLRLIYFSYDVKMKEKGDIPEGYSVSREKKERFSLILESASTNQTSMYLCASSFVQGAGGANVLTFGAGSRLTVL.

The chain couples TRBV29-1 to TRBJ2-7; D gene unclear. The CDR3 extends over 12 amino acids. Trimming removed 4 bases at V and 6 bases at J, with 13 bases between. Germline V lookup: CDR1 SQVTM, CDR2 ANQGSEA. CDR3 loop: CSVVVSSPEQYF. The CDR3 DNA reads as TGCAGCGTTGTGGTCAGTTCCCCCGAGCAGTACTTC.

The rearrangement joins TRBV7-6 to TRBJ1-6, with D perhaps matching TRBD1 (5 bases). CDR1 and CDR2 (germline): SGHVS, FNYEAQ. The V and J ends lost 0 bases and 6 bases respectively, with 12 bases between them. The CDR3 length is 16 residues. The CDR3 sequence is CASSLAAREGNSPLHF. The CDR3 nucleotides are TGTGCCAGCAGCTTAGCAGCCAGGGAGGGTAATTCACCCCTCCACTTT.

The rearrangement joins TRBV27 to TRBJ2-5; TRBD2 matches 12 bases. Germline CDR1 and CDR2: MNHEY and SMNVEV (reference sequence). The length of the CDR3 is 14 residues. J was trimmed by 5 bases and V by 5 bases; bases with no gene match: 3. The CDR3 DNA follows: TGTGCCAGCAGTCTAGCGGGGGGGCGGGAGACCCAGTACTTC. Translation: CASSLAGGRETQYF.

The J gene is TRBJ2-7, the V gene TRBV2; 9 positions agree with TRBD1. This CDR3 comprises 14 residues. Unmatched junction bases numbered 7, after V lost 6 bases and J lost 4 bases. Germline V lookup: CDR1 SNHLY, CDR2 FYNNEI. The CDR3 sequence: CASRSDRGGYEQYF. The CDR3 bases are TGTGCCAGCAGGTCGGACAGGGGTGGGTACGAGCAGTACTTC.

V and J are TRBV28 and TRBJ2-7; TRBD1 matches 10 bases. Germline CDR1 is MDHEN and CDR2 is SYDVKM. The CDR3 extends over 16 amino acids. J lost 0 bases, V lost 5 bases, and 7 bases had no gene match. For the CDR3, the DNA is TGTGCCAGCAGTCCTTGGACAGGGGGGAACTCCTACGAGCAGTACTTC. Translation: CASSPWTGGNSYEQYF.

As DNA, the CDR3 is TGTGCCAGCAGCAAACTAGCGGGGGGGCCCACAGATACGCAGTATTTT. It translates to CASSKLAGGPTDTQYF. This sequence joins TRBV7-8 and TRBJ2-3; the match to TRBD2 covers 13 bases. Trimming removed 5 bases from V and 2 bases from J; junction bases left unmatched: 4. Germline assignment: CDR1 SGHVS and CDR2 FQNEAQ. The CDR3 sequence is 16 residues long.

The rearrangement links TRBV2 to TRBJ2-1; 9 nucleotides align to TRBD1. This CDR3 has 15 amino acids. The V segment lost 4 bases and the J segment 4 bases; nucleotides outside the gene matches: 5. The V gene's germline CDR1 is SNHLY and CDR2 FYNNEI. CDR3 coding DNA: TGTGCCAGCAGTGCCGGGACAGGGCGATACAATGAGCAGTTCTTC. This gives the protein CASSAGTGRYNEQFF.

The J gene is TRBJ1-5, the V gene TRBV6-1; D might be TRBD1 (5 bases). The CDR3 has 16 amino acids. Germline V gene lookup returns CDR1 MNHNS and CDR2 SASEGT. V lost 3 bases, J lost 4 bases, and 16 bases lay in between. CDR3 in DNA: TGTGCCAGCAGTGATGGGAGGCAGGGCATAAATCAGCCCCAGCATTTT. Translation gives CASSDGRQGINQPQHF.

V gene TRBV9 combines with J gene TRBJ2-1, with 10 bases that match TRBD1. CDR1 is SGDLS, CDR2 YYNGEE, per germline. The junction had 1 base not matched to a gene; V was cut back by 2 bases and J by 2 bases. The CDR3 length is 15 residues. CDR3 residues: CASSVGTGAYNEQFF. CDR3 nucleotide sequence: TGTGCCAGCAGCGTGGGGACAGGGGCCTACAATGAGCAGTTCTTC.

This rearrangement joins TRBV5-6 to TRBJ1-6, with 9 positions matching TRBD1. With 4 bases clipped from V and 6 bases from J, the junction kept 2 bases outside the gene matches. Germline-derived CDR1 and CDR2 are SGHDT and YYEEEE. This CDR3 has 14 amino acids. CDR3 region: CASSRTGANSPLHF. For the CDR3, the DNA is TGTGCCAGCAGCCGGACAGGGGCTAATTCACCCCTCCACTTT.

This chain uses TRBV18 with TRBJ1-4, with D perhaps TRBD1 (6 bases). The CDR3 runs to 13 residues. V was shortened by 9 bases and J by 2 bases, with 10 bases between the two germline ends. The germline gives CDR1 KGHSH, CDR2 LQKENI. CDR3 sequence: CASQGRTNEKLFF. For the CDR3, the DNA is TGTGCCAGTCAGGGGCGGACTAATGAAAAACTGTTTTTT.

The chain recombines TRBV9 with TRBJ2-3, with a weak D call TRBD2 (5 bases). The germline gives CDR1 SGDLS, CDR2 YYNGEE. Deletions cut 2 bases from V and 2 bases from J, with 15 bases between. The CDR3 is 16 residues long. The DNA of the CDR3 is TGTGCCAGCAGCGTGGGAGCCTCCGAATTCACAGATACGCAGTATTTT. Its translation: CASSVGASEFTDTQYF.

This clone occurred once. The chain joins TRBV10-2 to TRBJ2-1, with TRBD2 identical over 7 bases. Germline CDR1 is WSHSY and CDR2 is SAAADI. J gave up 5 bases and V 7 bases, and 11 bases lay outside the gene matches. This CDR3 spans 15 amino acids. CDR3 bases: TGCGCCAGCACCAAAGAGGGACTACCTGACAATGAGCAGTTCTTC. Protein product: CASTKEGLPDNEQFF.

The chain employs TRBV10-3 and TRBJ2-5; the match to TRBD2 covers 9 bases. This CDR3 region has 15 residues. J lost 5 bases, V lost 0 bases, and 4 bases had no gene match. Germline V gene data show CDR1 as ENHRY and CDR2 as SYGVKD. In DNA form, the CDR3 reads TGTGCCATCAGTGAGTCGGCGGGGGGGCTTGAGACCCAGTACTTC. Its translation: CAISESAGGLETQYF.

The genes are TRBV19 and TRBJ2-5, with D possibly matching TRBD2 (6 bases). The CDR3 runs to 14 residues. V lost 4 bases to trimming and J lost 2 bases, with 11 bases between them. Germline V gives CDR1 LNHDA, CDR2 SQIVND (reference sequence). DNA of the CDR3: TGTGCCAGTAGTACAGGGACTCTACAAGAGACCCAGTACTTC. Protein product: CASSTGTLQETQYF. Based on the CDR3 plus reference TRBV19 and TRBJ2-5, the full variable domain is DGGITQSPKYLFRKEGQNVTLSCEQNLNHDAMYWYRQDPGQGLRLIYYSQIVNDFQKGDIAEGYSVSREKKESFPLTVTSAQKNPTAFYLCASSTGTLQETQYFGPGTRLLVL.

As concerns this clone: The identical CDR3 is also encoded by other nucleotide sequences in the sample. This sequence joins TRBV18 and TRBJ2-7; TRBD1 matches 9 bases. The germline gives CDR1 KGHSH, CDR2 LQKENI. V was pared by 6 bases and J by 1 base, with 4 bases of the junction left unmatched. The CDR3 consists of 14 residues. CDR3 amino acids: CASSSGTGSYEQYF. DNA of the CDR3: TGTGCCAGCTCTTCCGGGACAGGGTCCTACGAGCAGTACTTC. The complete variable domain, with remaining parts taken from reference TRBV18 and TRBJ2-7, reads NAGVMQNPRHLVRRRGQEARLRCSPMKGHSHVYWYRQLPEEGLKFMVYLQKENIIDESGMPKERFSAEFPKEGPSILRIQQVVRGDSAAYFCASSSGTGSYEQYFGPGTRLTVT.

In this sample, this clone turned up a few times. The chain carries TRBV5-1 and TRBJ1-3, with TRBD1 as a possible D gene (5 bases). Germline assignment: CDR1 SGHRS and CDR2 YFSETQ. V lost 4 bases and J 0 bases, leaving 11 bases between the germline ends. The CDR3 is 15 residues long. The CDR3 DNA reads as TGCGCCAGCAGCGACAGCCCCGTCTCTGGAAACACCATATATTTT. Translated: CASSDSPVSGNTIYF.

This chain uses TRBV19 with TRBJ2-1, with D possibly being TRBD2 (5 bases). V dropped 6 bases and J dropped 5 bases, with 20 bases sitting between them. Looked up from germline, CDR1 is LNHDA and CDR2 is SQIVND (reference sequence). The CDR3 contains 16 residues. The CDR3 nucleotides read TGTGCCAGTAGCCCTGTCCCTGGAAACGGGGACAATGAGCAGTTCTTC. Protein sequence: CASSPVPGNGDNEQFF.

The chain carries TRBV30 and TRBJ1-1; D is possibly TRBD1 (6 bases). The CDR3 spans 14 residues. Germline V gene data show CDR1 as GTSNPN and CDR2 as SVGIG (reference sequence). With 5 bases removed from V and 5 bases from J, the gap between germline ends came to 18 bases. In nucleotides, the CDR3 is TGTGCCTGGGCTGCCAGGGGAGTAAAGACTGAAGCTTTCTTT. Protein product: CAWAARGVKTEAFF.

J is TRBJ2-5 and V is TRBV7-2, with 8 bases aligning to TRBD1. After removal of 5 bases from V and 1 base from J, the junction contained 12 bases not matched to a gene. The CDR3 covers 17 residues. CDR1 and CDR2 (germline): SGHTA, FQGNSA. CDR3 nucleotide sequence: TGTGCCAGCAGCCTAGGGACAGGCGGACCCCTCCAAGAGACCCAGTACTTC. This translates into CASSLGTGGPLQETQYF.

V and J are TRBV7-2 and TRBJ1-6; D call uncertain. The ends were cut back, 1 base at V and 7 bases at J, with 8 bases in the middle. The germline CDR1 and CDR2 sequences are SGHTA and FQGNSA. There are 14 residues in the CDR3. CDR3 DNA: TGTGCCAGCAGCTTAGGAACGGGGAATTCACCCCTCCACTTT. Translating it yields CASSLGTGNSPLHF.

The CDR3 DNA sequence: TGTGCCAGCAGCACTAGGACAGGGGGAGCCTTTAATGAAAAACTGTTTTTT. This encodes CASSTRTGGAFNEKLFF. The chain recombines TRBV5-4 with TRBJ1-4, with 10 bases matching TRBD1. Per germline, CDR1 SGHNT and CDR2 YYREEE (reference sequence). The CDR3 spans 17 residues. After removal of 4 bases from V and 4 bases from J, the junction contained 10 bases not matched to a gene.

This chain connects TRBV2 to TRBJ2-4; TRBD2 might be the D (7 bases). V lost 5 bases to trimming and J lost 0 bases, with 11 bases between them. This CDR3 comprises 15 residues. CDR1 is SNHLY, CDR2 FYNNEI, per germline. The chain's CDR3 is CASSPGGAAKNIQYF. DNA of the CDR3: TGTGCCAGCAGTCCGGGGGGCGCAGCCAAAAACATTCAGTACTTC.

The rearrangement joins TRBV6-5 to TRBJ2-3; D call uncertain. The length of the CDR3 is 13 residues. Looked up from germline, CDR1 is MNHEY and CDR2 is SVGAGI. Trimming left V 0 bases short and J 5 bases short, with 6 bases between. DNA for the CDR3: TGTGCCAGCAGTTACTCCTCACAAGATACGCAGTATTTT. Its translation is CASSYSSQDTQYF.